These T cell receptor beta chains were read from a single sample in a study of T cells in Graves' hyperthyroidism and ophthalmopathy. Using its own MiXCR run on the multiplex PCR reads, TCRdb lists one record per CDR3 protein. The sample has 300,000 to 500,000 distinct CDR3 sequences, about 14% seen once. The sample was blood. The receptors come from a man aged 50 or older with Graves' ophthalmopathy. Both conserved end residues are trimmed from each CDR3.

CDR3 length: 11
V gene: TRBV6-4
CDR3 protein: ASDQWVPRGAF

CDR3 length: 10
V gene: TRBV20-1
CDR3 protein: SARMALHEQY

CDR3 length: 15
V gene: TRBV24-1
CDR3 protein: ATSDSGRGTGVNTQY

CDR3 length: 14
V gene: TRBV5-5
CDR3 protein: ASSTTGQGLGYGYT

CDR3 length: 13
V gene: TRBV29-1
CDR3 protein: SAPGWGSIYNEQF

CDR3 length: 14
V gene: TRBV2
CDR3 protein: ASSGPGGRSYNEQF

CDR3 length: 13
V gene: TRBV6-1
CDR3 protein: ASSSSTSTNYGYT

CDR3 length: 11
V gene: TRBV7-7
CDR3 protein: ASSRGQVDEQF

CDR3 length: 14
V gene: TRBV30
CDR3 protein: AWSVKTGGDNSPLH

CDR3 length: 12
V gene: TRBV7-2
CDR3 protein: ASSPARGRYEQY

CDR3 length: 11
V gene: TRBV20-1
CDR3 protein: SATAGLPYEQY

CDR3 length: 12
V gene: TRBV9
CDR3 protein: ASSGVRGEYEQY

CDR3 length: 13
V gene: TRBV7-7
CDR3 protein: ASSLVQGASGELF

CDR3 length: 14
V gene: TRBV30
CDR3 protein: AWSQGVGSYNSPLH

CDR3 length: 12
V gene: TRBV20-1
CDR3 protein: SASSTGWVETQY

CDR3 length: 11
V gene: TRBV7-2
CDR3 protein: ASSLESDYEQY

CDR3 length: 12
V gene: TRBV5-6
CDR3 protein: ASTPDDRDYGYT

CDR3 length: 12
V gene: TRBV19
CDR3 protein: ASTPRGGYNEQF

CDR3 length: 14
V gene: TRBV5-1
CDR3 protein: ASSDSPRPPADTQY

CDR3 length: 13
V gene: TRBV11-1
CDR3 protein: ASSLVGARSYEQY

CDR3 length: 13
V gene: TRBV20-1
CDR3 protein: SARASGVPTRELF

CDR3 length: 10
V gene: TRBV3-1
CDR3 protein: ASSYDSYEQY

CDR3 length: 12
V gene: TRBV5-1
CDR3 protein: ASSLVGRQTEAF

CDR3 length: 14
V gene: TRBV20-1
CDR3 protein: SARDQTIRGGGTQY

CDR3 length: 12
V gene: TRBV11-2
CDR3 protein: ASSARGQNNEQY

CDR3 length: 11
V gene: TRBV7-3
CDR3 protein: ASSSQGGNEQF

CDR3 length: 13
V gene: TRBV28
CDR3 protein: ASENAGGRNTEAF

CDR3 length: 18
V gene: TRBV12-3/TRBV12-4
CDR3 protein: ASKSPGVRDGTSGANVLT